This T cell receptor beta chain stems from a study of shared clonotypes between healthy human individuals. Using immunoSEQ multiplex PCR, the repertoire was profiled, and TCRdb retains in-frame clones only, with some absent. The data contain 1.6 million or so clones, approximately 97% of them singletons. V dropped 0 bases and J dropped 11 bases, with 14 bases sitting between them. Germline CDR1 SEHNR, CDR2 FQNEAQ (reference sequence). The CDR3 length is 14 residues. The sequenced material came from naive CD4+ T cells sorted from blood. Subset described: CD45RA+ positively selected. This receptor was taken from a man under 40 in good health. V gene TRBV7-9 combines with J gene TRBJ1-5; D perhaps matches TRBD1 (5 bases). This CDR3 is CASSLASGPEAQHF. CDR3 nucleotides: TGTGCCAGCAGCTTAGCTTCAGGGCCGGAGGCCCAGCATTTT.